One sample yielded the 4 T cell receptor beta chains listed below, sequenced in a study of T cell responses to AZD1222 COVID-19 vaccine. Clones were sequenced by immunoSEQ multiplex PCR, and TCRdb holds only the in-frame ones, with some missing. The sample has roughly 110,000 clones; around 92% are singletons. The sequenced sample was peripheral blood, obtained 28 days after the second AZD1222 dose. The receptors here all came from an adult who received the AZD1222 COVID-19 vaccine.

The chain combines TRBV5-6 with TRBJ1-5, with TRBD1 matching 11 bases. Germline CDR1 SGHDT, CDR2 YYEEEE. The CDR3 extends over 16 amino acids. The junction had 6 bases not matched to a gene; V was cut back by 4 bases and J by 3 bases. The CDR3 reads CASSQWTGGNNQPQHF. CDR3 sequence (DNA): TGTGCCAGCAGCCAGTGGACAGGGGGCAACAATCAGCCCCAGCATTTT.

The rearrangement links TRBV19 to TRBJ1-5; the D gene is possibly TRBD1 (5 bases). The CDR3 extends over 15 amino acids. Germline loops: CDR1 LNHDA, CDR2 SQIVND (reference sequence). V lost 6 bases, J lost 0 bases, and 12 bases lay in between. DNA of the CDR3: TGTGCCAGTAGAAGGGACGGAGATAGCAATCAGCCCCAGCATTTT. Its translation: CASRRDGDSNQPQHF.

This clone was observed once. This chain uses TRBV7-2 with TRBJ1-5; D remains unclear. The V gene lost 4 bases and the J gene lost 0 bases, with 4 bases spanning the gap. Germline assignment: CDR1 SGHTA and CDR2 FQGNSA. The CDR3 contains 13 residues. For the CDR3, the DNA is TGTGCCAGCAGCTCATATAGCAATCAGCCCCAGCATTTT. Amino acid sequence: CASSSYSNQPQHF.

The chain combines TRBV30 with TRBJ2-3; 8 bases are shared with TRBD1. The CDR3 sequence is 17 residues long. V was pared by 4 bases and J by 11 bases, with 23 bases of the junction left unmatched. Germline V gene sequence: CDR1 GTSNPN, CDR2 SVGIG (reference sequence). The CDR3 region has the DNA TGTGCCTGGAATGTGGGCTGGGAAGCACAGGGGGAAGCACAGCAGTATTTT. The encoded protein is CAWNVGWEAQGEAQQYF.